The rows below give T cell receptor beta chains drawn from one sample of a study of cytomegalovirus exposure and HLA in healthy donors. TCRdb's copy holds only in-frame clones and misses some; the assay was immunoSEQ multiplex PCR. The sample's table shows 150,000 or so clones. Material for sequencing was PBMCs. These receptors were collected from a man aged 25-40 years in good health and CMV-seronegative. Each CDR3 is given with its conserved first and last residue.

>TRBV10-1
CASSGEQGPSTDTQYF
>TRBV4-1
CASSQGTGRSSYEQYF
>TRBV29-1
CSADRGSTGELFF
>TRBV18
CASSPQGQGIAGANVLTF
>TRBV27
CASSQSLAEPLRRRYF
>TRBV19
CASSDRPNTEAFF
>TRBV28
CASSSLGGGGRRTQYF
>TRBV2
CASSEQGPLNTEAFF
>TRBV7-7
CASSSLAGNTQYF
>TRBV7-9
CASSVGQGVEKLFF
>TRBV2
CASYTGGWETQYF
>TRBV11-2
CASSFSGSPDTQYF
>TRBV6-5
CASSRTSGTYEQYF
>TRBV5-1
CASILIPGQGGDEQFF
>TRBV10-1
CASNRAASTDTQYF
>TRBV27
CASSHKSVSHTEAFF
>TRBV6-5
CASSDDREHQPQHF
>TRBV5-1
CASSNSTNEKLFF
>TRBV18
CASSLSTYEQYF
>TRBV7-2
CASSLDSGGYGYTF